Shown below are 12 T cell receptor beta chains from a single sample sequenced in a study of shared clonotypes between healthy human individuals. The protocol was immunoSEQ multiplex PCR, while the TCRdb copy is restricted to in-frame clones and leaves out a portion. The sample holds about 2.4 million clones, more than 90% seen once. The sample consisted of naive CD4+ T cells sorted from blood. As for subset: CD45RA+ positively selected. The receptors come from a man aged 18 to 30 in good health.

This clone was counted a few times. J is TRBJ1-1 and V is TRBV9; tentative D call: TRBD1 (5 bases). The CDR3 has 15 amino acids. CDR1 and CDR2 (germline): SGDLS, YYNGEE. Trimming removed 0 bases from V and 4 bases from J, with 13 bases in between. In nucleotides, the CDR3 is TGTGCCAGCAGCGTAGATCCAGGGCAGGGCACTGAAGCTTTCTTT. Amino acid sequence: CASSVDPGQGTEAFF. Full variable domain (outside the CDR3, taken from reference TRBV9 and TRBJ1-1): DSGVTQTPKHLITATGQRVTLRCSPRSGDLSVYWYQQSLDQGLQFLIQYYNGEERAKGNILERFSAQQFPDLHSELNLSSLELGDSALYFCASSVDPGQGTEAFFGQGTRLTVV.

The CDR3 coding sequence is TGTGCCTGGGGAATGGACATCAATCAGCCCCAGCATTTT. Translation: CAWGMDINQPQHF. The V and J genes are TRBV30 and TRBJ1-5, with D perhaps matching TRBD1 (5 bases). The V gene lost 5 bases and the J gene lost 3 bases, with 11 bases spanning the gap. Per the germline V gene, CDR1 is GTSNPN and CDR2 is SVGIG (reference sequence). The CDR3 length is 13 residues.

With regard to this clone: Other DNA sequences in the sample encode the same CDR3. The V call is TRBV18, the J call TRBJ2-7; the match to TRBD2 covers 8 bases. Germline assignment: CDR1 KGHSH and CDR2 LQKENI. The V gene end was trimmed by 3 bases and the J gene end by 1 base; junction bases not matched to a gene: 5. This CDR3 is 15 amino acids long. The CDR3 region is CASSPSGGPSYEQYF. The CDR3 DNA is TGTGCCAGCTCACCCTCGGGAGGGCCTTCCTACGAGCAGTACTTC.

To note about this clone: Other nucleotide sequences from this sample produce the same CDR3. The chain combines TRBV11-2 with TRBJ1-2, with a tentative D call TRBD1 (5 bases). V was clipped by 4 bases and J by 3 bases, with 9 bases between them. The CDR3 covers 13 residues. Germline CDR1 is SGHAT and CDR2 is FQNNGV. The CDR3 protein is CASSSGGDYGYTF. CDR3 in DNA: TGTGCCAGCAGCTCGGGAGGGGACTATGGCTACACCTTC.

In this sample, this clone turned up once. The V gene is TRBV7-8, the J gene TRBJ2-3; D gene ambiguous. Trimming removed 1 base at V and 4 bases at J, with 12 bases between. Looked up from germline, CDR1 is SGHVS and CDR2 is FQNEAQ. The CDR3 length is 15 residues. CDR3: CASSLVLQSPDTQYF. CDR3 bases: TGTGCCAGCAGCTTAGTCCTTCAGAGCCCAGATACGCAGTATTTT.

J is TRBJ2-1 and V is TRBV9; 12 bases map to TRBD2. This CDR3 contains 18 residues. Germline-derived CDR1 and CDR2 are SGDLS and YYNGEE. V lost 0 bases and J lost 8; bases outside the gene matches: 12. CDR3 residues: CASSVASLAGGRGDEQFF. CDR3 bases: TGTGCCAGCAGCGTAGCTTCCCTAGCGGGAGGGAGAGGCGATGAGCAGTTCTTC.

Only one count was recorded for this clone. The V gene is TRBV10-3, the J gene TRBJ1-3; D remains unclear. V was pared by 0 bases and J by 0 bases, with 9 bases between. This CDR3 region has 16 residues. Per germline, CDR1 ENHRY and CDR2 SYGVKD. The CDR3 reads CAISESSPISGNTIYF. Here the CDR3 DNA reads TGTGCCATCAGTGAGTCGTCCCCGATCTCTGGAAACACCATATATTTT.

Here the CDR3 reads CASSSGGGITDTQYF. In DNA form, the CDR3 reads TGTGCCAGCAGTTCCGGGGGGGGGATCACAGATACGCAGTATTTT. This chain uses TRBV27 with TRBJ2-3; TRBD2 matches 8 bases. V shed 4 bases and J 2 bases; nucleotides not matched to a gene: 5. The CDR3 runs to 15 residues. The germline V gene has CDR1 MNHEY and CDR2 SMNVEV (reference sequence).

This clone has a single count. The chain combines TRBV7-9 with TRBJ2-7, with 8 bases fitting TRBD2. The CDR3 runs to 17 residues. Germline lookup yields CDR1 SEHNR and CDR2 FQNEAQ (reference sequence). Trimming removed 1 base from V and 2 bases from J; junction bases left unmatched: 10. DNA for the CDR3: TGTGCCAGCAGCTTAGATCGACGACTAGCGAGTACCTACGAGCAGTACTTC. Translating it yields CASSLDRRLASTYEQYF.

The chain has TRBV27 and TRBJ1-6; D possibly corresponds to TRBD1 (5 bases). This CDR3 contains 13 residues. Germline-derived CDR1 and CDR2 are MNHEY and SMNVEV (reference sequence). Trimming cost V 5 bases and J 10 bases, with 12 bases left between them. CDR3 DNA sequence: TGTGCCAGCAGTCCGGGGGGTAGCTCACCCCTCCACTTT. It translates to CASSPGGSSPLHF.

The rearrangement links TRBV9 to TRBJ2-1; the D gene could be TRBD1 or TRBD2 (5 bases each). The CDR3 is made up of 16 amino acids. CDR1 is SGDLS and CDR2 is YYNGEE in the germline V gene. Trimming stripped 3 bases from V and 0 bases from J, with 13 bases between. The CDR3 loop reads CASSGGSGSSYNEQFF. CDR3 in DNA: TGTGCCAGCAGCGGAGGATCAGGGAGCTCCTACAATGAGCAGTTCTTC. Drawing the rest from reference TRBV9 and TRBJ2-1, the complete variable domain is DSGVTQTPKHLITATGQRVTLRCSPRSGDLSVYWYQQSLDQGLQFLIQYYNGEERAKGNILERFSAQQFPDLHSELNLSSLELGDSALYFCASSGGSGSSYNEQFFGPGTRLTVL.

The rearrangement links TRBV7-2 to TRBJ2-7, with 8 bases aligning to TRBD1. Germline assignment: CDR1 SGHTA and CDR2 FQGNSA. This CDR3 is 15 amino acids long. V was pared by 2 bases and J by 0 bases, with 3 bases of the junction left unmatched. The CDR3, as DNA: TGTGCCAGCAGCTTATGGGACAGGAGCTCCTACGAGCAGTACTTC. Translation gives CASSLWDRSSYEQYF.